This record concerns one TCR beta chain sequence. Which antigen it targets is not known. No base quality information exists; no much larger clone differs at one position. For sequencing of the TCRbeta CDR3 region, genomic DNA was extracted from the sorted cells. The immunoSEQ Assay was used to sequence the TCRbeta CDR3 regions. Sourced from immuneACCESS, this table was stored by TCRdb with only in-frame sequences that have V and J called. A share of the clones is absent; for the studies checked, an unresolved V gene accounts for under half, and the remainder has no known explanation. In all, the sample holds some 20,000 clones, and approximately 87% of those were seen once. The ten largest clonotypes hold around 59% of the sample. The data stem from a study of OX40 agonist ivuxolimab in advanced cancers. Background for the entire study: Ivuxolimab, which targeted the costimulatory receptor OX40 (CD134), was an agonistic, fully human IgG2 monoclonal antibody. Intravenous ivuxolimab was administered to patients every 2 weeks at six dose levels: 0.01, 0.1, 0.3, 1.5, 3 and 10 mg/kg. Of the roughly 52 dose-escalation patients, hepatocellular carcinoma was present in approximately 20, melanoma in some 15, renal cell carcinoma in 9 and head and neck cancer in 9. A male proportion of roughly 85% and a mean age of about 60 years, ranging from 23 to 79, were recorded for the dose-escalation cohort. Prior anti-PD-1, anti-PD-L1 or anti-CTLA-4 therapy was permitted, and checkpoint inhibitors had been received by roughly 42% of dose-escalation patients. Partial responses occurred in three dose-escalation patients: two with cutaneous melanoma and one with hepatocellular carcinoma. The point of sequencing TCRbeta in the periphery was to test whether ivuxolimab changed TCR sequence diversity and drove clonal T-cell expansion. The monotherapy dose-escalation portion (N of about 57 patients) of the phase I ivuxolimab trial is reported in the paper.

On the study overall, not on this receptor specifically: Low levels of normalized T-cell clonal expansion were also seen in some patients who did not respond. In the 0.1-3.0 mg/kg groups, partial responders were among the patients with the lowest normalized peripheral clonal expansion, particularly in CD8+ T cells. Which antigens the clonally expanded peripheral T cells were specific for was not determined. At doses from 0.1 to 3.0 mg/kg, clonal expansion was seen in both CD4+ and CD8+ blood T cells between baseline and week 6. After ivuxolimab, expanded clones were on average more numerous among CD8+ T cells than among CD4+ T cells.

Patients with autoimmune disease history or receiving systemic immunosuppression were excluded from the trial. Peripheral blood for TCR sequencing was collected from all dose cohorts at baseline, on cycle 4 day 1, and on cycle 7 day 1. The samples were taken from a phase I, first-in-human, multicenter, open-label dose-escalation trial of ivuxolimab. Adults with locally advanced or metastatic melanoma, renal cell, hepatocellular, or head and neck squamous cell carcinoma were enrolled in the trial. Before TCR sequencing, CD4+ T cells and CD8+ T cells were sorted from peripheral blood as separate populations. V loses 3 bases of germline sequence and J loses 1 base, and the interval between the two ends is 9 bases. From the cysteine through the phenylalanine, the CDR3 covers 14 amino acids. Only the CDR3 region is kept as DNA, spanning 42 bases read in frame from base 1. Sequences MNHEY (CDR1) and SMNVEV (CDR2) are obtained from the germline V gene (reference sequence).

The source is an adult with an advanced solid tumor such as melanoma, head and neck, liver or kidney cancer. The V and J segments used are TRBV27 and TRBJ2-5; no D gene call is confident. Sequencing was performed on CD4+ or CD8+ T cells sorted from blood, taken in a trial of the OX40 agonist ivuxolimab. The DNA sequence follows: TGTGCCAGCAGTTTCACCTTGGGCCAAGAGACCCAGTACTTC. It translates as CASSFTLGQETQYF.